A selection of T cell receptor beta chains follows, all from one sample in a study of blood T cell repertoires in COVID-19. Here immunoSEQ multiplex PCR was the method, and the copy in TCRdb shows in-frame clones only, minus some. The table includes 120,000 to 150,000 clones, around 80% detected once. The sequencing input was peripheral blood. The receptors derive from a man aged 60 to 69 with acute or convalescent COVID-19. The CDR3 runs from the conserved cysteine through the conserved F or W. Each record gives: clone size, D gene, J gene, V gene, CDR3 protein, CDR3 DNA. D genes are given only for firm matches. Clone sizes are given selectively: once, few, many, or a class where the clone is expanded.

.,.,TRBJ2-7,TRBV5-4,CASSDVDRDYEQYF,TGTGCCAGCAGCGACGTGGACAGAGACTACGAGCAGTACTTC
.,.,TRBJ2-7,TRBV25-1,CASSDLGIFGEQYF,TGTGCCAGCAGTGACCTAGGAATCTTTGGCGAGCAGTACTTC
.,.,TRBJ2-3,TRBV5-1,CASSLARATDTQYF,TGCGCCAGCAGCTTGGCCCGCGCGACAGATACGCAGTATTTT
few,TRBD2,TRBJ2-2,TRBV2,CASRGTSGRTGELFF,TGTGCCAGCAGGGGCACTAGCGGGAGGACCGGGGAGCTGTTTTTT
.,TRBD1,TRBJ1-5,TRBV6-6,CASSGRDRGDRQPQHF,TGTGCCAGCAGCGGCCGGGACAGGGGCGATAGGCAGCCCCAGCATTTT
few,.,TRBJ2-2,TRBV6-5,CASSYSEYTGELFF,TGTGCCAGCAGTTACTCGGAGTACACCGGGGAGCTGTTTTTT
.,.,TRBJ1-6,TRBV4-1,CASSQAGGAASSYNSPLHF,TGCGCCAGCAGCCAAGCGGGAGGCGCCGCGAGCTCCTATAATTCACCCCTCCACTTT
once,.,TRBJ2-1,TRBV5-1,CASSLVESGVLEQFF,TGCGCCAGCAGCTTGGTTGAGTCGGGAGTTCTCGAGCAGTTCTTC
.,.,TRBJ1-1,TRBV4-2,CASSQDPGDTEAFF,TGTGCCAGCAGCCAAGATCCGGGGGACACTGAAGCTTTCTTT
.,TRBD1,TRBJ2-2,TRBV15,CATSRTGTGGTGELFF,TGTGCCACCAGCAGAACCGGGACAGGGGGCACCGGGGAGCTGTTTTTT
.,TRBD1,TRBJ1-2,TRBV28,CASSDRGRDYGYTF,TGTGCCAGCAGTGACAGGGGGCGAGACTATGGCTACACCTTC
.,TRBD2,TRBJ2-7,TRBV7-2,CASSFLASGMMEQYF,TGTGCCAGCAGCTTTCTGGCTAGCGGGATGATGGAGCAGTACTTC
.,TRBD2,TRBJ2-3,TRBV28,CASSSSGAISTDTQYF,TGTGCCAGCAGTTCGAGCGGGGCGATTAGCACAGATACGCAGTATTTT
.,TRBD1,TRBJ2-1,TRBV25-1,CASSEPGTGKNEQFF,TGTGCCAGCAGTGAGCCCGGGACAGGGAAAAATGAGCAGTTCTTC
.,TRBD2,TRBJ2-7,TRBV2,CASSRLASSYEQYF,TGTGCCAGCAGCCGACTAGCGTCCTCCTACGAGCAGTACTTC
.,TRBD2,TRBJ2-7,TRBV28,CASTLVGSGSYEQYF,TGTGCCAGCACCTTGGTGGGGAGCGGGAGCTACGAGCAGTACTTC
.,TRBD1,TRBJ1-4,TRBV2,CASRDRGINEKLFF,TGTGCCAGCAGAGACAGGGGTATTAATGAAAAACTGTTTTTT
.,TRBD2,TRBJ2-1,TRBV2,CASSEGETSGPIEQFF,TGTGCCAGCAGTGAAGGTGAGACTAGCGGGCCCATCGAGCAGTTCTTC